This TCR beta chain emerged from a study of cytomegalovirus exposure and HLA in healthy donors. Study-wide findings and caveats: In an earlier analysis, most TCR beta V segments were productive about 87% or about 30% of the time.

The PCR used 60 Vbeta and 13 Jbeta primers. Repertoires were generated with immunoSEQ multiplex PCR, while TCRdb's copy carries only in-frame clones and drops some. The data show around 86,000 clones, with 6.5% to 8% seen just once and under 3% held by the top ten. Worth noting for this clone: Its specificity is not known. The sample carries other DNA sequences with the same CDR3.

This CDR3 has 15 residues. Germline V gives CDR1 MGHRA, CDR2 YSYEKL. Trimming at V came to 1 base and at J to 6 bases, leaving 6 bases not matched to a gene. The sequenced sample was PBMCs. This chain joins TRBV4-1 and TRBJ2-1; 7 bases match TRBD2. This TCR was recovered from a man aged 45-65 years in good health and CMV-seronegative. CDR3 nucleotide sequence: TGCGCCAGCAGCCAAGTTGGACTAGGCCCCAATGAGCAGTTCTTC. Residues: CASSQVGLGPNEQFF.